This TCR beta chain is drawn from a study of blood T cell repertoires in COVID-19. Per the study methods: Reference gene primers were amplified, and this amplification served to estimate nucleated cell counts. TCRdb keeps only in-frame clones here, not all; method: immunoSEQ multiplex PCR. Clone size and the V and J calls come from that table; the DNA yielded D and trimming. The sample holds around 130,000 clones, around 90% seen once. Germline CDR1 and CDR2: MGHRA and YSYEKL. Trimming shortened V by 0 bases and J by 5 bases, and 13 bases separated the two germline ends. The CDR3 has 15 amino acids. The sequence was obtained from a human donor with COVID-19, enrolled during active disease. The donor label of this sample is uncertain. The chain recombines TRBV4-1 with TRBJ2-5; maybe TRBD1 (6 bases). The sequenced material came from peripheral blood. The CDR3 loop reads CASSQEVGGSETQYF. The CDR3 region has the DNA TGCGCCAGCAGCCAAGAAGTAGGGGGTTCGGAGACCCAGTACTTC.